This T cell receptor (beta chain) was recovered during a study of cytomegalovirus exposure and HLA in healthy donors. PCR primers comprised 60 Vbeta and 13 Jbeta primers. Libraries were prepared by immunoSEQ multiplex PCR; TCRdb keeps only in-frame clonotypes and omits some of them. The table includes roughly 150,000 clones, roughly 80% detected once. The CDR3 loop spans 15 amino acids. Losses at the gene ends were 6 bases for V and 1 base for J; bases not matched to a gene: 6. From germline, CDR1 is SGHAT and CDR2 FQNNGV. The chain employs TRBV11-2 and TRBJ2-7; 10 bases fit TRBD2. Sequenced sample: PBMCs. This TCR derives from a male donor in good health and CMV-seropositive. In DNA form, the CDR3 reads TGTGCCAGCAGTCCACTAGCGGGGACTTCCTACGAGCAGTACTTC. Its translation is CASSPLAGTSYEQYF.